A few counts support the clone carrying this T cell receptor beta chain. Measured with immunoSEQ multiplex PCR; TCRdb has only the in-frame clones, and not every one. The sample has tens of thousands of clones, 75% to 85% seen once; the top ten hold 3.5% to 4%. This sample is part of a study of technical replicates of blood from a few donors. This CDR3 is 12 amino acids long. Germline V gene sequence: CDR1 SQVTM, CDR2 ANQGSEA. The chain links TRBV29-1 to TRBJ2-3; D is possibly TRBD2 (5 bases). This receptor was identified in a human donor in good health. Some clones in this sample may be carry-over from other donors' samples. The source material was PBMCs. CDR3 bases: TGCAGTGCCCGGGGAGTTTTTGATACGCAGTATTTT. Translation: CSARGVFDTQYF.